This TCR beta chain was recovered during a study of human versus mouse CDR3 diversity and MHC coevolution. Across the whole study: Each sample yielded roughly 5.5 x 10^6 to 1.7 x 10^7 valid reads.

Method: immunoSEQ multiplex PCR; TCRdb's copy keeps in-frame clones and lacks some. The sample lists about 60,000 clones, around 94% seen once, with 15% to 20% in the top ten. V was pared by 6 bases and J by 11 bases, with 20 bases between. Germline lookup yields CDR1 KGHSH and CDR2 LQKENI. This CDR3 has 14 amino acids. The sample consisted of naive CD4+ T cells from blood. Subset specified: CD45RO-negative CD62L-positive naive CD4 T cells. The rearrangement links TRBV18 to TRBJ2-1, with a weak D call TRBD2 (6 bases). This TCR was sampled from a person in their sixties in good health. The CDR3 nucleotides read TGTGCCAGCTCTCCTCGGGACTCAACTCCCCAGCAGTTCTTC. Its protein product is CASSPRDSTPQQFF.